The rows below give T cell receptor beta chains drawn from one sample of a study of human T cells and chemical hapten exposure. TCRdb ran MiXCR on the RACE reads and lists one entry per CDR3 protein. The sample yields some 97,000 distinct CDR3 sequences, 25% to 35% seen once. The specimen comprised whole blood, sampled in connection with sensitization to the hapten diphenylcyclopropenone (DPC). The receptors stem from a man aged 40-50 years with alopecia areata. Some clones in this sample may be carry-over from other donors' samples. The CDR3 runs from the conserved cysteine through the conserved F or W. The D gene is left open where the match is weak. Size tells how often a clone was seen (once, few, many) or the class of an expanded clone, and some rows leave it out.

size	J	D	V	CDR3	DNA
-	TRBJ2-5	TRBD1	TRBV7-9	CASSLDRDRFRAQETQYF	TGTGCCAGCAGCCTGGACAGGGATAGGTTTCGGGCCCAAGAGACCCAGTACTTC
-	TRBJ2-1	TRBD1	TRBV6-6	CASIQGAWYNEQFF	TGTGCCAGCATCCAGGGGGCATGGTACAATGAGCAGTTCTTC
many	TRBJ1-1	-	TRBV10-2	CASSETDSRGTEAFF	TGCGCCAGCAGTGAGACCGACTCTCGAGGGACTGAAGCTTTCTTT
-	TRBJ2-5	-	TRBV27	CASSLKARQGPQETQYF	TGTGCCAGCAGTTTAAAAGCTCGGCAGGGGCCTCAAGAGACCCAGTACTTC
few	TRBJ1-3	-	TRBV2	CASHRAGNTIYF	TGTGCCAGCCATAGGGCTGGAAACACCATATATTTT
-	TRBJ2-7	-	TRBV6-6	CASSYGQSYEQYF	TGTGCCAGCAGTTACGGGCAAAGCTACGAGCAGTACTTC
many	TRBJ2-7	TRBD1	TRBV7-2	CASSLGGGTGTYEQYF	TGTGCCAGCAGCTTAGGGGGCGGGACAGGCACCTACGAGCAGTACTTC
-	TRBJ1-2	-	TRBV25-1	CASSEWSTETKHGYTF	TGTGCCAGCAGTGAATGGTCGACAGAAACCAAGCATGGCTACACCTTC
-	TRBJ1-3	-	TRBV7-4	CASSREGGTIYF	TGTGCCAGCAGCCGCGAGGGAGGGACCATATATTTT
-	TRBJ1-6	TRBD1	TRBV6-6	CASRRDRGDSPLHF	TGTGCCAGCAGGCGGGACAGGGGGGATTCACCCCTCCACTTT
few	TRBJ1-1	TRBD1	TRBV12-3/TRBV12-4	CASSPGQGTARDTEAFF	TGTGCCAGCAGCCCCGGACAGGGTACAGCCAGAGACACTGAAGCTTTCTTT
few	TRBJ2-2	TRBD2	TRBV6-4	CASSGTSGTGELFF	TGTGCCAGCAGTGGGACTAGCGGGACCGGGGAGCTGTTTTTT
-	TRBJ2-7	TRBD2	TRBV11-1	CASSLLAGPNYEQYF	TGTGCCAGCAGCTTATTAGCGGGGCCCAACTACGAGCAGTACTTC
-	TRBJ2-2	-	TRBV9	CASSVVWAPGTGELFF	TGTGCCAGCAGCGTAGTATGGGCTCCTGGCACCGGGGAGCTGTTTTTT
-	TRBJ2-1	-	TRBV20-1	CSAPTRHNEQFF	TGCAGTGCACCGACTAGACACAATGAGCAGTTCTTC
-	TRBJ2-1	TRBD2	TRBV20-1	CSARALAGYNEQFF	TGCAGTGCTAGAGCACTAGCGGGTTACAATGAGCAGTTCTTC
few	TRBJ1-1	-	TRBV5-1	CASSLGAAMNTEAFF	TGCGCCAGCAGCTTGGGGGCAGCAATGAACACTGAAGCTTTCTTT
few	TRBJ2-5	TRBD1	TRBV11-1	CASSSRDRGVRETQYF	TGTGCCAGCAGCTCGCGGGACAGGGGAGTTCGGGAGACCCAGTACTTC
-	TRBJ2-2	TRBD1	TRBV13	CASSLIQGAGTGELFF	TGTGCCAGCAGCCTCATTCAGGGGGCGGGCACCGGGGAGCTGTTTTTT
-	TRBJ2-4	-	TRBV2	CASIDRGNIQYF	TGTGCCAGCATTGATAGGGGAAACATTCAGTACTTC
few	TRBJ1-4	-	TRBV19	CASSTSSGPYEKLFF	TGTGCCAGTAGTACTTCGAGTGGCCCCTATGAAAAACTGTTTTTT
once	TRBJ2-1	TRBD2	TRBV9	CASSATRLAGGNEQFF	TGTGCCAGCAGCGCCACTCGTTTAGCGGGAGGCAATGAGCAGTTCTTC
few	TRBJ2-5	TRBD2	TRBV9	CASSNRGGTSWETQYF	TGTGCCAGCAGTAACCGAGGCGGGACTAGCTGGGAGACCCAGTACTTC
-	TRBJ2-7	TRBD1	TRBV20-1	CSATGTGISYEQYF	TGCAGTGCCACCGGGACAGGGATTTCCTACGAGCAGTACTTC
few	TRBJ1-4	-	TRBV12-3/TRBV12-4	CASSWRRETEKLFF	TGTGCCAGCAGTTGGAGGAGGGAAACTGAAAAACTGTTTTTT
few	TRBJ1-5	-	TRBV12-3/TRBV12-4	CASSSFPGPNQPQHF	TGTGCCAGCAGTTCCTTCCCGGGCCCAAATCAGCCCCAGCATTTT
few	TRBJ2-7	TRBD1	TRBV28	CASSPPKGQQTYEQYF	TGTGCCAGCAGTCCTCCGAAGGGACAGCAAACCTACGAGCAGTACTTC
-	TRBJ2-5	-	TRBV20-1	CSASGSKETQYF	TGCAGTGCTAGCGGGAGCAAAGAGACCCAGTACTTC
many	TRBJ2-7	-	TRBV5-5	CASSSNVEKSTYEQYF	TGTGCCAGCAGCTCCAATGTGGAGAAATCCACCTACGAGCAGTACTTC
-	TRBJ2-1	TRBD2	TRBV29-1	CSVEASSSGSPFYNEQFF	TGCAGCGTTGAAGCCTCGTCGAGCGGGAGTCCCTTCTACAATGAGCAGTTCTTC
-	TRBJ2-5	-	TRBV7-9	CASAPGASQETQYF	TGTGCCAGCGCCCCTGGGGCGTCCCAAGAGACCCAGTACTTC
-	TRBJ2-1	TRBD2	TRBV15	CATSRVRLAGEGVEQFF	TGTGCCACCAGCAGAGTCCGGCTAGCGGGAGAAGGTGTTGAGCAGTTCTTC
few	TRBJ2-6	-	TRBV12-3/TRBV12-4	CASVAGTGANVLTF	TGTGCCAGCGTCGCAGGGACTGGGGCCAACGTCCTGACTTTC
few	TRBJ2-3	-	TRBV12-3/TRBV12-4	CASSLFSSGRTDTQYF	TGTGCCAGCAGTTTATTTAGTAGTGGGAGAACAGATACGCAGTATTTT
once	TRBJ2-1	-	TRBV5-1	CASSSLHHNEQFF	TGCGCCAGCAGCTCCCTCCACCACAATGAGCAGTTCTTC
few	TRBJ1-1	TRBD1	TRBV20-1	CSATPGTASNTEAFF	TGCAGTGCCACCCCCGGGACAGCCTCGAACACTGAAGCTTTCTTT
few	TRBJ1-4	-	TRBV20-1	CSAPPGGSEKLFF	TGCAGTGCTCCTCCAGGTGGGAGTGAAAAACTGTTTTTT
-	TRBJ1-6	-	TRBV18	CASSPSQNYNSPLHF	TGTGCCAGCTCACCGAGCCAGAACTATAATTCACCCCTCCACTTT
-	TRBJ2-3	-	TRBV30	CAWSVRRGDTQYF	TGTGCCTGGAGCGTACGCCGGGGGGATACGCAGTATTTT
-	TRBJ1-1	TRBD1	TRBV3-1	CASSQPGDRGLSTEAFF	TGTGCCAGCAGCCAGCCCGGGGACAGGGGATTGAGCACTGAAGCTTTCTTT
few	TRBJ1-1	TRBD1	TRBV11-2	CASSLQGALLNTEAFF	TGTGCCAGCAGCTTACAGGGGGCCCTTCTGAACACTGAAGCTTTCTTT